The 17 T cell receptor beta chains given below trace back to one sample, sequenced in a study of cytomegalovirus exposure and HLA in healthy donors. Vbeta (60) and Jbeta (13) primers were used in the PCR. Produced via immunoSEQ multiplex PCR; TCRdb's table is partial and in-frame only. The sample carries under 150,000 clones, 60% to 80% recorded once. Material: PBMCs. These receptors all stem from a woman in her fifties or sixties in good health and CMV-seropositive.

The chain uses TRBV18 and TRBJ1-2; 7 positions agree with TRBD1. This CDR3 spans 15 amino acids. V dropped 1 base and J dropped 0; count of bases not matched to a gene: 2. Germline V gene sequence: CDR1 KGHSH, CDR2 LQKENI. The chain's CDR3 is CASSPRTGANYGYTF. The CDR3 nucleotides read TGTGCCAGCTCACCACGGACAGGCGCTAACTATGGCTACACCTTC.

The V call is TRBV19, the J call TRBJ2-1, with 9 bases matching TRBD2. V was pared by 5 bases and J by 2 bases, with 7 bases of the junction left unmatched. This CDR3 spans 16 amino acids. Germline V gene sequence: CDR1 LNHDA, CDR2 SQIVND (reference sequence). CDR3 amino acids: CASSGSGGPAYNEQFF. DNA for the CDR3: TGTGCCAGTAGTGGTAGCGGGGGCCCTGCCTACAATGAGCAGTTCTTC.

The V call is TRBV4-1, the J call TRBJ1-4; TRBD1 aligns across 12 bases. J was trimmed by 7 bases and V by 4 bases; bases with no gene match: 22. CDR3 length: 21 residues. From germline, CDR1 is MGHRA and CDR2 YSYEKL. The CDR3 DNA is TGCGCCAGCAGCCCAGCAGTGGCATGGCGGGACAGGGGGCTGAGACTTGAAAAACTGTTTTTT. This encodes CASSPAVAWRDRGLRLEKLFF.

The gene calls are TRBV6-1 and TRBJ2-7; possible D gene TRBD1, 6 bases. V shed 3 bases and J shed 3 bases, with 15 bases lying between them. There are 15 residues in the CDR3. CDR1 is MNHNS and CDR2 is SASEGT in the germline V gene. The CDR3 region is CASSDRGPGDYEQYF. CDR3 bases: TGTGCCAGCAGTGACCGGGGCCCAGGGGACTACGAGCAGTACTTC.

The chain joins TRBV6-6 to TRBJ2-5; 8 bases are shared with TRBD2. Germline-derived CDR1 and CDR2 are MNHNY and SVGAGI (reference sequence). The V segment lost 8 bases and the J segment 4 bases; nucleotides outside the gene matches: 0. The CDR3 contains 11 residues. The chain's CDR3 is CASRGGETQYF. The CDR3 region has the DNA TGTGCCAGCCGGGGGGGAGAGACCCAGTACTTC.

This clone was detected a few times. Sequence at one end of the junction differs from germline and may be a read error. CDR3 sequence (DNA): TGTGCCAGCAGCGAAGACGGGTGGACTGAAGCTTTCTTT. Amino acid sequence: CASSEDGWTEAFF. This chain joins TRBV4-2 and TRBJ1-1; D gene ambiguous. CDR1 LGHNA and CDR2 YNFKEQ come from the germline V gene. The CDR3 has 13 amino acids.

The V call is TRBV7-9, the J call TRBJ1-1; a weak D match, TRBD1 (6 bases). The CDR3 is 16 amino acids. Germline CDR1 SEHNR, CDR2 FQNEAQ (reference sequence). Trimming cost V 4 bases and J 1 base, with 16 bases left between them. Here the CDR3 reads CASSSLGGRGNTEAFF. The CDR3 bases are TGTGCCAGCAGCTCGCTCGGGGGGCGGGGGAACACTGAAGCTTTCTTT.

The CDR3 DNA is TGTGCCAGCAGCGTAGGTGGTAGAGGGGGACAAGAGACCCAGTACTTC. Translated: CASSVGGRGGQETQYF. The chain recombines TRBV9 with TRBJ2-5, with D possibly matching TRBD1 (6 bases). V shed 0 bases and J shed 2 bases, with 14 bases lying between them. CDR1 SGDLS and CDR2 YYNGEE come from the germline V gene. The CDR3 runs 16 residues.

V and J are TRBV6-5 and TRBJ2-6; unclear D gene. The CDR3 has 15 residues. Germline V gene sequence: CDR1 MNHEY, CDR2 SVGAGI. Trimming removed 0 bases from V and 1 base from J, with 4 bases in between. CDR3 nucleotides: TGTGCCAGCAGTTACTCCGAGTCTGGGGCCAACGTCCTGACTTTC. Amino acid sequence: CASSYSESGANVLTF.

The chain is built from TRBV2 and TRBJ1-2, with D unresolved. Trimming pared 1 base from V and 0 bases from J, leaving 9 bases between. This CDR3 region has 15 residues. Germline V gene sequence: CDR1 SNHLY, CDR2 FYNNEI. CDR3 in DNA: TGTGCCAGCAGTGAAGGCGGGCAGGCTAACTATGGCTACACCTTC. The encoded protein is CASSEGGQANYGYTF.

This clone has just a few counts. This rearrangement joins TRBV27 to TRBJ2-7; D may be TRBD2 (6 bases). Trimming took off 3 bases at V and 0 bases at J, with 6 bases between the two ends. This CDR3 region has 13 residues. Germline V gives CDR1 MNHEY, CDR2 SMNVEV (reference sequence). The CDR3, as DNA: TGTGCCAGCAGTTTGGGACTCTCCTACGAGCAGTACTTC. Translation: CASSLGLSYEQYF.

This clone has more than one count but fewer than ten. The J gene is TRBJ2-5, the V gene TRBV7-9; D is perhaps TRBD1 (6 bases). The tail of the sequence fits TRBJ2-7 better, so the J call may be wrong. Per germline, CDR1 SEHNR and CDR2 FQNEAQ (reference sequence). This CDR3 is 14 amino acids long. The CDR3 nucleotides are TGTGCCAGCAGCTGGGACACGAGCTCCTACGAGCAGTACTTC. It yields the protein CASSWDTSSYEQYF.

The chain is built from TRBV27 and TRBJ1-3; maybe TRBD1 (6 bases). V was cut by 8 bases and J by 0 bases, with 8 bases left in between. The CDR3 extends over 13 amino acids. Per germline, CDR1 MNHEY and CDR2 SMNVEV (reference sequence). CDR3 residues: CASGQNSGNTIYF. DNA of the CDR3: TGTGCCAGCGGACAGAACTCTGGAAACACCATATATTTT.

The chain is built from TRBV5-1 and TRBJ2-1; D is perhaps TRBD2 (5 bases). CDR3 length equals 13 residues. Trimming removed 0 bases from V and 13 bases from J, with 14 bases in between. Germline V gene data show CDR1 as SGHRS and CDR2 as YFSETQ. CDR3 residues: CASSLAGISTQFF. DNA of the CDR3: TGCGCCAGCAGCTTGGCCGGGATATCAACCCAGTTCTTC.

The J gene is TRBJ2-1, the V gene TRBV7-2, with unresolved D. This CDR3 comprises 12 residues. V lost 3 bases to trimming and J lost 10 bases, with 10 bases between them. Germline V CDR1 and CDR2: SGHTA, FQGNSA. The CDR3 DNA reads as TGTGCCAGCAGCTTCCACACCCTCGAGCAGTTCTTC. This encodes CASSFHTLEQFF.

The gene calls are TRBV25-1 and TRBJ2-1; the D gene is possibly TRBD2 (6 bases). The length of the CDR3 is 15 residues. V lost 3 bases, J lost 0 bases, and 9 bases lay in between. Germline V CDR1 and CDR2: MGHDK, SYGVNS. CDR3 DNA: TGTGCCAGCAGTGACACTAGCCCCTCCTACAATGAGCAGTTCTTC. Translating it yields CASSDTSPSYNEQFF.

CDR3 region: CASSLSGGRGETQYF. In DNA, the CDR3 is TGTGCCAGCAGCTTATCTGGGGGGCGGGGGGAGACCCAGTACTTC. V gene TRBV7-8 combines with J gene TRBJ2-5; tentatively, D is TRBD2 (7 bases). There are 15 residues in the CDR3. Germline V gives CDR1 SGHVS, CDR2 FQNEAQ. V lost 2 bases, J lost 5 bases, and 15 bases lay in between.